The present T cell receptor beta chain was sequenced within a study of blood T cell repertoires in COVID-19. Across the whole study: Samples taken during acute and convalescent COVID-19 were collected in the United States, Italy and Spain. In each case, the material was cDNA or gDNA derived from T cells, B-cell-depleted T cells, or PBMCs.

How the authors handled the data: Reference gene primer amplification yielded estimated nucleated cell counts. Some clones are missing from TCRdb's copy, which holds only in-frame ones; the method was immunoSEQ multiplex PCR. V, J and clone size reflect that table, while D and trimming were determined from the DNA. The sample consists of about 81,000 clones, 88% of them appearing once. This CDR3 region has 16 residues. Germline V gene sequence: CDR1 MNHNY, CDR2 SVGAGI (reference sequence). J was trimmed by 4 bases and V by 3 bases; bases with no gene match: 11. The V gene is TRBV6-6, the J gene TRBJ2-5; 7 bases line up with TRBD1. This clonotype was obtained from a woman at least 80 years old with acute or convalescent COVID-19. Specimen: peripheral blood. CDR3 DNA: TGTGCCAGCAGTTATACCACGGGACAGCCCCGAGAGACCCAGTACTTC. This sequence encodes CASSYTTGQPRETQYF.